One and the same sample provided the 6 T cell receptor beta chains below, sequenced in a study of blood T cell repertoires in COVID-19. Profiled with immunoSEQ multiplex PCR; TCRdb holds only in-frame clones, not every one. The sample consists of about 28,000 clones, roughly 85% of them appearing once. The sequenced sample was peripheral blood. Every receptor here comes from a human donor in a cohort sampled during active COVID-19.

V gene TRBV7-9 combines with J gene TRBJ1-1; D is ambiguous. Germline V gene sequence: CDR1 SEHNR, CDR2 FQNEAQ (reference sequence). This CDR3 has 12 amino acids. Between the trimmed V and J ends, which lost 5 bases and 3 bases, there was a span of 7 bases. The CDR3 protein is CASSLRDTEAFF. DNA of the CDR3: TGTGCCAGCAGCCTACGGGACACTGAAGCTTTCTTT.

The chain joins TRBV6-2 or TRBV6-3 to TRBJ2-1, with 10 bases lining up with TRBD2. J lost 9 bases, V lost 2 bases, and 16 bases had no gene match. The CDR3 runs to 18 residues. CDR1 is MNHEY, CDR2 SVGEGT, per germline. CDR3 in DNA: TGTGCCAGCAGTTACGAGGGGCAGCGGGGGGGCCGAGGAGGTGAGCAGTTCTTC. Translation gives CASSYEGQRGGRGGEQFF.

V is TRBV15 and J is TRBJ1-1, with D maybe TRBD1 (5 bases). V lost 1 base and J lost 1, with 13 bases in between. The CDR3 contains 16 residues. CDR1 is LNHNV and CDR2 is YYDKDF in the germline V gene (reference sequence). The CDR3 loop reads CATSRGGRGPNTEAFF. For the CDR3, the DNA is TGTGCCACCAGCAGAGGAGGGAGGGGACCGAACACTGAAGCTTTCTTT.

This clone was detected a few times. CDR3 in amino acids: CASSRQTGAGYGYTF. The CDR3 DNA reads TGTGCCAGCAGTCGCCAGACAGGGGCGGGCTATGGCTACACCTTC. This chain uses TRBV6-5 with TRBJ1-2, with 8 nucleotides matching TRBD1. CDR1 is MNHEY, CDR2 SVGAGI, per germline. J gave up 4 bases and V 5 bases, and 9 bases lay outside the gene matches. CDR3 size: 15 residues.

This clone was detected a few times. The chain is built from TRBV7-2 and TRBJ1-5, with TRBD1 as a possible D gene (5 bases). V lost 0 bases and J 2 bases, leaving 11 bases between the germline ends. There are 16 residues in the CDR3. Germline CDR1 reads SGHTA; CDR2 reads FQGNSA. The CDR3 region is CASSLAGAFGNQPQHF. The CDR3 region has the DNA TGTGCCAGCAGCTTAGCAGGGGCGTTTGGCAATCAGCCCCAGCATTTT.

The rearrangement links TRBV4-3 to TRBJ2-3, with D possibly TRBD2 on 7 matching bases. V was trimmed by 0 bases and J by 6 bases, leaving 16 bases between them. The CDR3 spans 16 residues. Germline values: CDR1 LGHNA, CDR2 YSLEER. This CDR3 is CASSQDGAGAGDTQYF. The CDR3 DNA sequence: TGCGCCAGCAGCCAAGATGGCGCGGGGGCCGGGGATACGCAGTATTTT.